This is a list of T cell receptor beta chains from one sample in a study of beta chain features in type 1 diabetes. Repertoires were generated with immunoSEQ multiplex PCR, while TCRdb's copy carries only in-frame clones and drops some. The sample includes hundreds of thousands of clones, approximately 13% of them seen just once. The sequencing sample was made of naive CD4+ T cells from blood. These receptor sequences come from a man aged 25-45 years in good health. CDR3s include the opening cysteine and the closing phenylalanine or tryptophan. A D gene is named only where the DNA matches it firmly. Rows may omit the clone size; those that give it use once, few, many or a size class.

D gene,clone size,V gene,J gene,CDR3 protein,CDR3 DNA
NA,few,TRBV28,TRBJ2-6,CASSLAGSGANVLTF,TGTGCCAGCAGTTTAGCCGGTTCTGGGGCCAACGTCCTGACTTTC
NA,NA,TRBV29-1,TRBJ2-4,CSVEESSIQYF,TGCAGCGTTGAAGAATCGTCCATTCAGTACTTC
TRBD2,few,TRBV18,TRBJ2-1,CASSPLAGVWNEQFF,TGTGCCAGCTCACCACTAGCGGGAGTGTGGAATGAGCAGTTCTTC
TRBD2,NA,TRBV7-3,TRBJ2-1,CASSPLPGLAENEQFF,TGTGCCAGCAGCCCCCTCCCGGGACTAGCGGAAAATGAGCAGTTCTTC
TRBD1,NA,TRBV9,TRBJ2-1,CASSVSGTGSGEQFF,TGTGCCAGCAGCGTGTCAGGGACAGGGTCAGGTGAGCAGTTCTTC
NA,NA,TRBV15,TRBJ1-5,CATSGSWGTNQPQHF,TGTGCCACCAGCGGTTCTTGGGGGACCAATCAGCCCCAGCATTTT
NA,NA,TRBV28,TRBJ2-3,CASSLDTQYF,TGTGCCAGCAGTTTAGATACGCAGTATTTT
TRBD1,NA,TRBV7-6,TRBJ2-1,CASSSGQSIYNEQFF,TGTGCCAGCAGCTCGGGACAGAGCATCTACAATGAGCAGTTCTTC
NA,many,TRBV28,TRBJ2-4,CASSRKNIQYF,TGTGCCAGCAGTAGGAAAAACATTCAGTACTTC
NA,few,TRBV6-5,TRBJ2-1,CASSYVEKQFF,TGTGCCAGCAGTTACGTGGAAAAACAGTTCTTC
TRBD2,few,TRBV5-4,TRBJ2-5,CASSSTSSETQYF,TGTGCCAGCAGCTCGACTAGCTCAGAGACCCAGTACTTC
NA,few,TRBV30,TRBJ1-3,CAWSVLRRTAAAGNTIYF,TGTGCCTGGAGTGTACTTCGAAGGACAGCAGCGGCTGGAAACACCATATATTTT
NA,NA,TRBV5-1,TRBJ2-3,CASSLAGARSDTQYF,TGCGCCAGCAGCTTGGCAGGGGCCAGGTCAGATACGCAGTATTTT
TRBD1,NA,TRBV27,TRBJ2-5,CASSAGQGRETQYF,TGTGCCAGCAGTGCAGGACAGGGGAGAGAGACCCAGTACTTC
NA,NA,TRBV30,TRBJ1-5,CAWSPDRDQPQHF,TGTGCCTGGAGTCCGGACAGAGATCAGCCCCAGCATTTT
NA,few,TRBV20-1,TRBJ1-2,CSAPREGGYTF,TGCAGTGCACCCCGGGAGGGTGGCTACACCTTC
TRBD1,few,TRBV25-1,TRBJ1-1,CASSHQGAGTEAFF,TGTGCCAGCAGTCATCAGGGGGCCGGAACTGAAGCTTTCTTT
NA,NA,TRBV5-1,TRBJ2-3,CASMRGSTDTQYF,TGCGCCAGCATGCGGGGAAGCACAGATACGCAGTATTTT
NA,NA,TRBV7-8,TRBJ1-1,CASSLGQGTSTEAFF,TGTGCCAGCAGCTTAGGTCAGGGGACATCCACTGAAGCTTTCTTT
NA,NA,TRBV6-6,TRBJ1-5,CASSQNFGGSSQPQHF,TGTGCCAGCAGCCAAAACTTCGGGGGCTCATCTCAGCCCCAGCATTTT
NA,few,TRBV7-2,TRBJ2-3,CASSLNRVTSTDTQYF,TGTGCCAGCAGCTTAAACCGGGTTACTAGCACAGATACGCAGTATTTT
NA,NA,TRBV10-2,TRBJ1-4,CASMQGREKLFF,TGCGCCAGCATGCAGGGGCGAGAAAAACTGTTTTTT
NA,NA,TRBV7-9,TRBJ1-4,CASSSRLATNEKLFF,TGTGCCAGCAGCTCCCGACTTGCAACTAATGAAAAACTGTTTTTT
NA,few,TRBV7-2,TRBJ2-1,CASSDPGPTNNEQFF,TGTGCCAGCAGCGACCCGGGACCAACAAACAATGAGCAGTTCTTC
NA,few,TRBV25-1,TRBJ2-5,CASSVLRTDSKETQYF,TGTGCCAGCAGTGTCCTCCGCACAGATTCTAAAGAGACCCAGTACTTC
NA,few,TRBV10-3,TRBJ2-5,CAIKAGSQETQYF,TGTGCCATCAAGGCGGGGTCCCAAGAGACCCAGTACTTC
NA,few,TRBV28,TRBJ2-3,CASSLVRVNTQYF,TGTGCCAGCAGTTTAGTCCGAGTCAATACGCAGTATTTT
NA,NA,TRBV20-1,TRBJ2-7,CSARVGDEQYF,TGCAGTGCTAGAGTAGGGGACGAGCAGTACTTC
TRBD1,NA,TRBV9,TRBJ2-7,CASSPQGAYIYEQYF,TGTGCCAGCAGCCCCCAGGGGGCCTACATCTACGAGCAGTACTTC
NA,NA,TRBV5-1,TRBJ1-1,CASRYAGQLNTEAFF,TGCGCCAGCAGGTACGCTGGACAGCTGAACACTGAAGCTTTCTTT
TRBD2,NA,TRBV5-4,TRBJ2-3,CASSLGLGGTDTQYF,TGTGCCAGCAGCCTCGGACTAGGCGGCACAGATACGCAGTATTTT
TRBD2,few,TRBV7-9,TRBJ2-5,CASSPGLEETQYF,TGTGCCAGCAGCCCGGGACTAGAAGAGACCCAGTACTTC
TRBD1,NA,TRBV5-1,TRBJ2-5,CASSLGTGGQETQYF,TGCGCCAGCAGCTTAGGGACAGGGGGCCAAGAGACCCAGTACTTC
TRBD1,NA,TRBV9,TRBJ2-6,CASSPTSTGGVRANVLTF,TGTGCCAGCAGCCCGACGTCGACAGGGGGCGTCCGGGCCAACGTCCTGACTTTC